This record looks at one TCR beta chain sequence and its context. Its antigen is as yet unknown. Sequenced by immunoSEQ multiplex PCR; TCRdb stores in-frame clones only, minus some. The profile shows roughly 90,000 clones, approximately 80% of them singletons. CDR1 is SNHLY and CDR2 is FYNNEI in the germline V gene. The CDR3 length is 16 residues. The V segment lost 3 bases and the J segment 6 bases; nucleotides outside the gene matches: 7. The data were taken from a study of radiotherapy plus CTLA-4 blockade in lung cancer. Study details: Of all patients, approximately 19% responded objectively and 31% showed disease control. Whole-study findings and limits: Blood-borne expansion of tumor-derived TCR clones followed radiotherapy plus ipilimumab.

The TCR originated in a human donor with non-small cell lung cancer that progressed on radiotherapy plus ipilimumab. The V call is TRBV2, the J call TRBJ2-2, with TRBD2 matching over 10 bases. Here the sequenced sample was peripheral blood, taken from a patient treated with radiotherapy plus ipilimumab. DNA for the CDR3: TGTGCCAGCAGTGATCTAGCGGGAGTGTTCCCCGGGGAGCTGTTTTTT. This gives the protein CASSDLAGVFPGELFF.